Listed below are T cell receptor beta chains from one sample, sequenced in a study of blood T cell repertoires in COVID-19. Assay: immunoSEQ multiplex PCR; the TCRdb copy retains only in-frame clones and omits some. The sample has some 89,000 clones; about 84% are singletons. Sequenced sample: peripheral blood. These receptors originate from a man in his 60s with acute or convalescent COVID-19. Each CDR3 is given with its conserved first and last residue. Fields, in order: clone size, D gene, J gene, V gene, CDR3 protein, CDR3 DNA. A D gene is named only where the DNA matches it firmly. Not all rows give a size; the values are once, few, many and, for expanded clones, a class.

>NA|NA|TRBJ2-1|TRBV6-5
CASSYSPSRYNEQFF
TGTGCCAGCAGTTACTCGCCTAGCAGATACAATGAGCAGTTCTTC
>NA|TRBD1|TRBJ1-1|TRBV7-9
CASSRQGVWAEAFF
TGTGCCAGCAGCCGACAGGGAGTTTGGGCTGAAGCTTTCTTT
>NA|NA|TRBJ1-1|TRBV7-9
CASSPTLSTEAFF
TGTGCCAGCAGCCCCACCCTAAGTACTGAAGCTTTCTTT
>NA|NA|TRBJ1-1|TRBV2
CASSVGGYLSNTEAFF
TGTGCCAGCAGTGTAGGGGGATACCTATCAAACACTGAAGCTTTCTTT
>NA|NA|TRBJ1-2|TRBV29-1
CSVDIDSRGYTF
TGCAGCGTTGATATAGACAGCAGGGGCTACACCTTC
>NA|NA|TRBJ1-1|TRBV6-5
CASSYQGNTEAFF
TGTGCCAGCAGTTACCAGGGGAACACTGAAGCTTTCTTT
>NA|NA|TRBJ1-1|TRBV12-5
CASGLSTVSAFF
TGTGCTAGTGGTTTGTCGACTGTTTCGGCTTTCTTT
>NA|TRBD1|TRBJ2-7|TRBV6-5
CASRLGNRGYEQYF
TGTGCCAGCAGGCTGGGGAACAGGGGGTACGAGCAGTACTTC
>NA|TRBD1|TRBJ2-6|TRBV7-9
CASSSPTGVYSSGANVLTF
TGTGCCAGCAGCTCGCCGACAGGGGTGTACTCCTCTGGGGCCAACGTCCTGACTTTC
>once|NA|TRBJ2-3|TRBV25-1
CASKSITDTQYF
TGTGCCAGCAAATCAATCACAGATACGCAGTATTTT
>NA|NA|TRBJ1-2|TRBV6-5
CASSYRGGYTF
TGTGCCAGCAGTTACAGAGGTGGCTACACCTTC
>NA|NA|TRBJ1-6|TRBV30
CAWSAAGPNSPLHF
TGTGCCTGGAGTGCCGCGGGCCCCAATTCACCCCTCCACTTT
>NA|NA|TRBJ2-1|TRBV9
CASSVEGRGSYNEQFF
TGTGCCAGCAGCGTGGAGGGTAGGGGTTCCTACAATGAGCAGTTCTTC
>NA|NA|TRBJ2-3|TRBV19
CASSTILTPTDTQYF
TGTGCCAGTAGTACAATACTAACCCCCACAGATACGCAGTATTTT
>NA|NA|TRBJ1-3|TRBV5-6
CASSLGPSGNTIYF
TGTGCCAGCAGCTTGGGGCCATCTGGAAACACCATATATTTT
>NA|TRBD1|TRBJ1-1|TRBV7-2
CASSPQGAGTEAFF
TGTGCCAGCAGCCCTCAGGGGGCCGGGACTGAAGCTTTCTTT
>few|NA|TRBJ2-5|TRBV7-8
CASSLGGQGKETQYF
TGTGCCAGCAGCTTAGGGGGTCAGGGTAAAGAGACCCAGTACTTC
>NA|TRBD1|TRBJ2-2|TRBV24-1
CATSDLLMYNPMDRGQAGELFF
TGTGCCACCAGTGATTTGCTTATGTACAACCCTATGGACAGGGGGCAGGCCGGGGAGCTGTTTTTT
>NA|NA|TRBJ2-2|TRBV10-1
CASSEWTVNTGELFF
TGCGCCAGCAGTGAGTGGACAGTGAACACCGGGGAGCTGTTTTTT
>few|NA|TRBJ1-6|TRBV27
CASRVLGGNSPLHF
TGTGCCAGCAGGGTCCTTGGGGGGAATTCACCCCTCCACTTT
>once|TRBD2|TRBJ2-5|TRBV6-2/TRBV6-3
CASSWGGVGQETQYF
TGTGCCAGCAGTTGGGGGGGGGTAGGGCAAGAGACCCAGTACTTC
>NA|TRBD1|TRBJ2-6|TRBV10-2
CASSGDRGWGSGANVLTF
TGCGCCAGCAGTGGGGACAGGGGGTGGGGCTCTGGGGCCAACGTCCTGACTTTC
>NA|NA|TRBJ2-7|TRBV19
CASSPGQGGTYEQYF
TGTGCCAGTAGTCCGGGACAAGGGGGAACCTACGAGCAGTACTTC
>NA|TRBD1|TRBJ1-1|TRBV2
CASKRDRAYTEAFF
TGTGCCAGTAAACGGGACAGGGCGTACACTGAAGCTTTCTTT
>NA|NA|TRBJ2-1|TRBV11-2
CASSLTGRGYNEQFF
TGTGCCAGCAGCTTAACAGGGCGTGGATACAATGAGCAGTTCTTC
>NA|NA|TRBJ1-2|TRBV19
CASSIAGYGYTF
TGTGCCAGTAGTATAGCCGGCTATGGCTACACCTTC
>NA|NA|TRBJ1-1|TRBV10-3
CAISGGTEGAAFF
TGTGCCATCAGTGGTGGTACAGAGGGCGCCGCTTTCTTT
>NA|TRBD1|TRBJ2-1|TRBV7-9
CASSSGQAAYNEQFF
TGTGCCAGCAGCTCCGGACAGGCCGCCTACAATGAGCAGTTCTTC
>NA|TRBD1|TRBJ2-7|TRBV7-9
CASSSNIRDRGNYEQYF
TGTGCCAGCAGCTCGAACATCCGGGACAGGGGGAACTACGAGCAGTACTTC
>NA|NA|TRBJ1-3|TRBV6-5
CASTRQVGNTIYF
TGTGCCAGCACCCGACAGGTTGGAAACACCATATATTTT
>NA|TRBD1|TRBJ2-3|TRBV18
CASSPGQGGDTQYF
TGTGCCAGCTCACCGGGACAGGGGGGTGATACGCAGTATTTT
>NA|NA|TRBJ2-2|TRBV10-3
CAISAQGMGSNTGELFF
TGTGCCATCAGTGCTCAGGGGATGGGCTCGAACACCGGGGAGCTGTTTTTT
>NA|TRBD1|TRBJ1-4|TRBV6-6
CASSYTRDRDYEKLFF
TGTGCCAGCAGTTATACTCGGGACAGGGACTACGAAAAACTGTTTTTT
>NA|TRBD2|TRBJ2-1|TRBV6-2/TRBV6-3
CASSYQGLAGGHWQFF
TGTGCCAGCAGTTACCAAGGACTAGCGGGAGGGCACTGGCAGTTCTTC
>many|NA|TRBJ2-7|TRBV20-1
CSARQGNEQYF
TGCAGTGCTAGACAGGGAAACGAGCAGTACTTC
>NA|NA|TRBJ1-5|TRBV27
CASSFGGGQPQHF
TGTGCCAGCAGTTTTGGGGGCGGTCAGCCCCAGCATTTT
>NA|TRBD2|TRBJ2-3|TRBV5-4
CASSLGGSEDTQYF
TGTGCCAGCAGCTTGGGCGGGAGCGAGGATACGCAGTATTTT
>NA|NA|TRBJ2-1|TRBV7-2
CASSAMGRLLYNEQFF
TGTGCCAGCAGCGCAATGGGGCGGCTCCTATACAATGAGCAGTTCTTC
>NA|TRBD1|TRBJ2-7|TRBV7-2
CASSTRGGAGGFYEQYF
TGTGCCAGCAGCACACGAGGAGGGGCAGGGGGCTTCTACGAGCAGTACTTC
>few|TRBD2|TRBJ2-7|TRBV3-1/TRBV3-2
CASSQGLASSLQYF
TGTGCCAGCAGCCAGGGACTAGCCTCCTCCCTGCAGTACTTC